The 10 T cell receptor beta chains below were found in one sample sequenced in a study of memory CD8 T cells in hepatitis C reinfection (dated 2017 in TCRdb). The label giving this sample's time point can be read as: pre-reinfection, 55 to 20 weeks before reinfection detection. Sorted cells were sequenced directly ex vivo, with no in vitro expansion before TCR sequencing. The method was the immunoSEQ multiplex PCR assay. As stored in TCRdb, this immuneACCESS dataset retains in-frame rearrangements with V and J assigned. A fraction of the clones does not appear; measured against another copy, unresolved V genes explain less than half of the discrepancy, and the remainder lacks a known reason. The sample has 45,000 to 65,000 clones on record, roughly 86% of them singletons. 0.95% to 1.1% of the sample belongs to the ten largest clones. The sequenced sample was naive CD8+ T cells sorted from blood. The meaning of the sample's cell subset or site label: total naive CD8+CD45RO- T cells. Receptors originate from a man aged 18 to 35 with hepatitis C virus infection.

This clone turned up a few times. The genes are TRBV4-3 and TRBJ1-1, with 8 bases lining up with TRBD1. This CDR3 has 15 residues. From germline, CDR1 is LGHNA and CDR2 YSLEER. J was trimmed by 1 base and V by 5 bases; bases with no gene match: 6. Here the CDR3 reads CASSYRGVGNTEAFF. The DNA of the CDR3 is TGCGCCAGCAGCTACAGGGGGGTCGGGAACACTGAAGCTTTCTTT.

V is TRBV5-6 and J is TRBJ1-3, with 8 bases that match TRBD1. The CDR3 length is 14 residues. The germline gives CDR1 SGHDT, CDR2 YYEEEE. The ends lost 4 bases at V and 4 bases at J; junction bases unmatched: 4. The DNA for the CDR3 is TGTGCCAGCAGCCAGGGACAGGCAGGAAACACCATATATTTT. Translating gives CASSQGQAGNTIYF.

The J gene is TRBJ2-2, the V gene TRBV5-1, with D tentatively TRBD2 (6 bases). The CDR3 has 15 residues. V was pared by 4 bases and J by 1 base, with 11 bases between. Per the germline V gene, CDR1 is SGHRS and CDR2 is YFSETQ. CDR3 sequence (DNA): TGCGCCAGCAGCGCCCTGGAGGGGAACACCGGGGAGCTGTTTTTT. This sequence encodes CASSALEGNTGELFF.

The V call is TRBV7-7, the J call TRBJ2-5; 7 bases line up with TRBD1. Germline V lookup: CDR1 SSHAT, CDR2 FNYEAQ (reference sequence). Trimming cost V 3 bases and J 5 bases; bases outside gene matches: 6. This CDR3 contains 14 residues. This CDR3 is CASSFRQGEETQYF. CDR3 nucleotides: TGTGCCAGCAGCTTCCGACAGGGAGAGGAGACCCAGTACTTC.

This CDR3 reads CASSLNRGLVYEQYF. The CDR3, as DNA: TGTGCCAGCAGTTTAAACAGGGGATTAGTGTACGAGCAGTACTTC. The gene calls are TRBV27 and TRBJ2-7; 7 bases line up with TRBD1. This CDR3 is 15 amino acids long. The trim removed 2 bases at V and 4 bases at J, leaving 8 bases unmatched. Per the germline V gene, CDR1 is MNHEY and CDR2 is SMNVEV (reference sequence).

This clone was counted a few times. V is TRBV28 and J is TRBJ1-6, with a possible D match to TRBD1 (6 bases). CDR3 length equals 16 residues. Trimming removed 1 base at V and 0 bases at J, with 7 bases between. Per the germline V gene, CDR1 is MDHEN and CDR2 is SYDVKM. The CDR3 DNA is TGTGCCAGCAGTTTATTAGGGGGCTCCTATAATTCACCCCTCCACTTT. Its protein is CASSLLGGSYNSPLHF.

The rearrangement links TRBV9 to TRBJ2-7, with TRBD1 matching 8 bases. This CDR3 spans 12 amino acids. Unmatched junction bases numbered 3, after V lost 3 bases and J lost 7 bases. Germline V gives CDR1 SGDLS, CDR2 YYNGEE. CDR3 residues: CASSGQGREQYF. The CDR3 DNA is TGTGCCAGCAGCGGACAGGGGAGGGAGCAGTACTTC.

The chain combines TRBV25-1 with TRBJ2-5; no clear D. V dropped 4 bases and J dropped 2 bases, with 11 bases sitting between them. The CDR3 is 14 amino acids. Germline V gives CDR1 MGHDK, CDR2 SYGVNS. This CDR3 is CASSVADTQETQYF. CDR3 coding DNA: TGTGCCAGCAGTGTGGCCGACACGCAAGAGACCCAGTACTTC.

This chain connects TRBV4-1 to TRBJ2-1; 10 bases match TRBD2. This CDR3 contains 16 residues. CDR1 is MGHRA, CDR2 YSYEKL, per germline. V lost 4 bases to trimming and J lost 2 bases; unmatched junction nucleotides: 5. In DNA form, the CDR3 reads TGCGCCAGCAGCCTCTCCACTAGCGGGACCTACAATGAGCAGTTCTTC. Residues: CASSLSTSGTYNEQFF.

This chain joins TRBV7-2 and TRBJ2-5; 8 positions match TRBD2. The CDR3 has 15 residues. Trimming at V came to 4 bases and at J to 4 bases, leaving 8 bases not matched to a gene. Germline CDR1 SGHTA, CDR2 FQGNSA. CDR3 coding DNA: TGTGCCAGCAGCTCCTGGCGGGGGGCAGGAGAGACCCAGTACTTC. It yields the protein CASSSWRGAGETQYF.